A single sample gave rise to the 7 T cell receptor beta chains below, sequenced in a study of shared clonotypes between healthy human individuals. Method: immunoSEQ multiplex PCR; TCRdb's copy keeps in-frame clones and lacks some. The profile shows 2 million to 3 million clones, roughly 93% of them singletons. Sequencing was carried out using naive CD4+ T cells from PBMCs. The subset is: CD45RA+ positively selected. These receptors were obtained from a man younger than 35 in good health. Some clones in this sample may be carry-over from other donors' samples.

This chain connects TRBV20-1 to TRBJ1-2; D is ambiguous. There are 9 residues in the CDR3. V gave up 6 bases and J gave up 8 bases, with 7 bases separating them. Germline V gene sequence: CDR1 DFQATT, CDR2 SNEGSKA (reference sequence). The CDR3 sequence is CSADWGYTF. The CDR3 DNA reads as TGCAGTGCCGACTGGGGCTACACCTTC.

As for this clone: Other DNA sequences of this sample code for an identical CDR3. The J gene is TRBJ2-3, the V gene TRBV28, with TRBD2 matching 9 bases. Trimming removed 4 bases from V and 2 bases from J; junction bases left unmatched: 4. CDR1 is MDHEN and CDR2 is SYDVKM in the germline V gene. The length of the CDR3 is 15 residues. Written as DNA, the CDR3 is TGTGCCAGCAGTTCAGGACTAGCGTACACAGATACGCAGTATTTT. Protein sequence: CASSSGLAYTDTQYF.

This sequence joins TRBV5-1 and TRBJ2-5; the match to TRBD1 covers 10 bases. Germline V CDR1 and CDR2: SGHRS, YFSETQ. This CDR3 comprises 16 residues. The V segment lost 0 bases and the J segment 4 bases; nucleotides outside the gene matches: 6. The CDR3 coding sequence is TGCGCCAGCAGCTTGGAAGGGACAGGGGCGGGAGAGACCCAGTACTTC. This gives the protein CASSLEGTGAGETQYF. The full variable domain, with the rest looked up from reference TRBV5-1 and TRBJ2-5, is KAGVTQTPRYLIKTRGQQVTLSCSPISGHRSVSWYQQTPGQGLQFLFEYFSETQRNKGNFPGRFSGRQFSNSRSEMNVSTLELGDSALYLCASSLEGTGAGETQYFGPGTRLLVL.

This clone was observed a handful of times. The CDR3 DNA reads as TGTGCCAGCAGCGTAGTGCCAGGAGCTGGGGGCTACACCTTC. It encodes CASSVVPGAGGYTF. The chain links TRBV9 to TRBJ1-2; D not certain. Germline V CDR1 and CDR2: SGDLS, YYNGEE. The V end lost 0 bases, the J end lost 8 bases, and 14 bases lay between the germline ends. This CDR3 comprises 14 residues.

The chain employs TRBV5-1 and TRBJ2-7, with D perhaps assigned TRBD1 or TRBD2 (6 bases each). Germline V gene lookup returns CDR1 SGHRS and CDR2 YFSETQ. Between the trimmed V and J ends, which lost 0 bases and 10 bases, there was a span of 20 bases. The CDR3 runs 15 residues. CDR3 bases: TGCGCCAGCAGCTTGGTCATCTGGGGGGACACCGACCAGTACTTC. It translates to CASSLVIWGDTDQYF.

V is TRBV28 and J is TRBJ2-3, with 9 positions matching TRBD2. The ends lost 2 bases at V and 4 bases at J; junction bases unmatched: 4. The germline V gene encodes CDR1 MDHEN and CDR2 SYDVKM. CDR3 size: 15 residues. CDR3 in DNA: TGTGCCAGCAGTTTAAGTAGCGGGAGACCAGATACGCAGTATTTT. Translated: CASSLSSGRPDTQYF.

The chain joins TRBV4-1 to TRBJ2-7, with D perhaps matching TRBD1 or TRBD2 (6 bases each). CDR3 length: 18 amino acids. The germline CDR1 and CDR2 sequences are MGHRA and YSYEKL. Trimming shortened V by 0 bases and J by 2 bases, and 20 bases separated the two germline ends. The CDR3, as DNA: TGCGCCAGCAGCCAAGAATGGGTCAGGGGACTCGCAACCTACGAGCAGTACTTC. Its protein product is CASSQEWVRGLATYEQYF.